The rows below give T cell receptor beta chains drawn from one sample of a study of cytomegalovirus exposure and HLA in healthy donors. This table comes from immunoSEQ multiplex PCR, and its TCRdb copy is limited to in-frame clones, with some not included. The sample lists 110,000 or so clones, 60% to 75% seen once, with just under 3% in the top ten. Source material: PBMCs. These receptor sequences come from a woman in her thirties or forties in good health and CMV-seropositive. Both conserved end residues are part of each CDR3. Fields, in order: clone size, D gene, J gene, V gene, CDR3 protein, CDR3 DNA. The D gene is left open where the match is weak. Size is omitted from some rows. Given values are once, few, many or a class for expanded clones.

>-|-|TRBJ1-2|TRBV5-1
CASSLVEGNYGYTF
TGCGCCAGCAGCTTGGTAGAGGGAAACTATGGCTACACCTTC
>-|TRBD1|TRBJ1-1|TRBV11-3
CARGQGEAFF
TGTGCCAGGGGACAGGGGGAAGCTTTCTTT
>-|TRBD1|TRBJ2-7|TRBV29-1
CSVGQGGEQYF
TGCAGCGTTGGACAGGGCGGCGAGCAGTACTTC
>-|TRBD2|TRBJ2-1|TRBV19
CASSIDLLAGESYNEQFF
TGTGCCAGTAGTATAGACCTACTAGCGGGAGAATCGTACAATGAGCAGTTCTTC
>-|-|TRBJ2-3|TRBV2
CASATRGATDTQYF
TGTGCCAGCGCGACCAGGGGGGCCACAGATACGCAGTATTTT
>few|-|TRBJ2-5|TRBV6-6
CASSTLAQETQYF
TGTGCCAGCAGTACACTAGCCCAAGAGACCCAGTACTTC
>-|TRBD2|TRBJ2-7|TRBV5-1
CASSLTSASTYEQYF
TGCGCCAGCAGCTTGACTAGCGCATCCACCTACGAGCAGTACTTC
>few|-|TRBJ1-2|TRBV30
CAWSPGGDLGYTF
TGTGCCTGGAGTCCGGGCGGGGATTTAGGCTACACCTTC
>-|TRBD1|TRBJ2-7|TRBV28
CASSTGDSSYEQYF
TGTGCCAGCAGTACTGGGGACAGCTCCTACGAGCAGTACTTC
>few|-|TRBJ1-2|TRBV15
CATSRDLAGSGYTF
TGTGCCACCAGCAGAGATCTCGCTGGGAGCGGCTACACCTTC
>-|TRBD2|TRBJ2-3|TRBV7-3
CASSPGLAGVPTDTQYF
TGTGCCAGCAGCCCCGGACTAGCGGGGGTGCCCACAGATACGCAGTATTTT
>-|TRBD1|TRBJ1-5|TRBV30
CACTGGAGQPQHF
TGTGCCTGCACAGGGGGCGCCGGGCAGCCCCAGCATTTT
>-|TRBD2|TRBJ2-1|TRBV4-3
CASSQEVLAGTGNNEQFF
TGCGCCAGCAGCCAAGAGGTCCTAGCGGGAACGGGCAACAATGAGCAGTTCTTC
>-|TRBD2|TRBJ2-1|TRBV7-9
CSSSLAGLRTYNEQFF
TGTTCCAGCAGCTTAGCGGGACTGCGTACTTACAATGAGCAGTTCTTC
>-|-|TRBJ1-1|TRBV20-1
CSADWDSEAFF
TGCAGTGCTGATTGGGACTCTGAAGCTTTCTTT
>few|TRBD1|TRBJ1-1|TRBV28
CASKKAGTVYEAFF
TGTGCCAGCAAGAAAGCCGGGACAGTTTATGAAGCTTTCTTT
>once|TRBD1|TRBJ1-5|TRBV14
CASSLSTGQPQHF
TGTGCCAGCAGCCTCTCGACAGGGCAGCCCCAGCATTTT
>-|-|TRBJ2-7|TRBV6-5
CASSVGSYEQYF
TGTGCCAGCAGTGTCGGGTCTTACGAGCAGTACTTC
>-|-|TRBJ2-3|TRBV4-3
CASSQDQASIPTDTQYF
TGCGCCAGCAGCCAAGATCAGGCTAGCATTCCCACAGATACGCAGTATTTT
>-|-|TRBJ1-5|TRBV10-1
CASWTCGYYSNQPQHF
TGCGCCAGCTGGACTTGTGGGTACTATAGCAATCAGCCCCAGCATTTT
>-|-|TRBJ2-3|TRBV2
CASSETGTDTQYF
TGTGCCAGCAGTGAGACAGGCACAGATACGCAGTATTTT
>-|-|TRBJ2-5|TRBV7-2
CASSSGQLQETQYF
TGTGCCAGCAGCTCAGGACAGCTCCAAGAGACCCAGTACTTC
>-|-|TRBJ1-2|TRBV7-9
CASSGGTDNYGYTF
TGTGCCAGCAGCGGGGGGACCGACAACTATGGCTACACCTTC
>once|-|TRBJ2-3|TRBV4-2
CASSHGEQRGTDTQYF
TGTGCCAGCAGCCACGGTGAGCAGCGCGGCACAGATACGCAGTATTTT
>-|-|TRBJ1-2|TRBV6-1
CASSDRTVELTYGYTF
TGTGCCAGCAGTGACAGGACAGTGGAGCTCACCTATGGCTACACCTTC
>-|-|TRBJ1-5|TRBV4-2
CASSQEWQGSQPQHF
TGTGCCAGCAGCCAAGAGTGGCAGGGATCTCAGCCCCAGCATTTT
>-|-|TRBJ2-1|TRBV7-8
CASSANPDRSYNEQFF
TGTGCCAGCAGCGCCAACCCCGACAGGTCCTACAATGAGCAGTTCTTC
>-|-|TRBJ1-2|TRBV6-5
CASSSTDRPNYGYTF
TGTGCCAGCAGCTCTACCGACAGACCTAACTATGGCTACACCTTC
>few|-|TRBJ2-7|TRBV28
CASRYSTASSTREQYF
TGTGCCAGCAGATATTCGACGGCTAGTTCTACGCGGGAGCAGTACTTC